The 10 T cell receptor beta chains in this list originate from one sample, sequenced in a study of T cell repertoires in cytomegalovirus infection. TCRdb re-called the reads through MiXCR, storing one row per CDR3 protein. The sample has roughly 700,000 distinct CDR3 sequences, around 30% seen once. These receptors are not linked to any known antigen. The starting material was cultured PBMCs, obtained from culture after CMV antigen stimulation. Receptor source: a human donor in good health (CMV status not recorded). Some clones in this sample may be carry-over from other donors' samples.

The rearrangement uses TRBV19 and TRBJ1-6; no firm D call. The CDR3 totals 17 residues. Trimming pared 5 bases from V and 2 bases from J, leaving 16 bases between. CDR1 is LNHDA and CDR2 is SQIVND in the germline V gene (reference sequence). The CDR3 nucleotides read TGTGCCAGTAGTGCCCATAGAGACGGCGCCTATAATTCACCCCTCCACTTT. Translating gives CASSAHRDGAYNSPLHF.

This clonotype has only a few counts. The V gene is TRBV5-4, the J gene TRBJ2-3; D unresolved. Trimming took 8 bases from V and 10 from J, leaving 14 bases between them. Germline CDR1 reads SGHNT; CDR2 reads YYREEE (reference sequence). This CDR3 region has 11 residues. CDR3 nucleotides: TGTGCCAGTAGGGATTCGCAGGCGCAGTATTTT. Residues: CASRDSQAQYF. The entire variable domain, with the rest obtained from reference TRBV5-4 and TRBJ2-3, is as follows: ETGVTQSPTHLIKTRGQQVTLRCSSQSGHNTVSWYQQALGQGPQFIFQYYREEENGRGNFPPRFSGLQFPNYSSELNVNALELDDSALYLCASRDSQAQYFGPGTRLTVL.

This clonotype was counted only a few times. The chain combines TRBV15 with TRBJ2-5; 9 bases map to TRBD1. CDR3 length: 16 amino acids. The junction had 7 bases not matched to a gene; V was cut back by 5 bases and J by 0 bases. The germline gives CDR1 LNHNV, CDR2 YYDKDF (reference sequence). As DNA, the CDR3 is TGTGCCACCAGCCCTTGGGGACAGGGTGACCAAGAGACCCAGTACTTC. Its translation is CATSPWGQGDQETQYF.

The V and J genes are TRBV7-2 and TRBJ2-1; D not resolved. V lost 1 base, J lost 4 bases, and 8 bases lay in between. The V gene's germline CDR1 is SGHTA and CDR2 FQGNSA. CDR3 length: 14 amino acids. The DNA for the CDR3 is TGTGCCAGCAGCTTAGGGTCGCGGTACAATGAGCAGTTCTTC. It yields the protein CASSLGSRYNEQFF.

V usage is TRBV6-1 and J usage is TRBJ2-3, with 9 bases aligning to TRBD1. V gave up 7 bases and J gave up 4 bases; unmatched junction bases: 6. Germline V gene data show CDR1 as MNHNS and CDR2 as SASEGT. The CDR3 spans 14 residues. The CDR3, as DNA: TGTGCCAGCATGGGACAGGGAGCGCCAGATACGCAGTATTTT. Protein: CASMGQGAPDTQYF.

This chain links TRBV7-2 with TRBJ2-7; D call uncertain. CDR3 length: 11 amino acids. Trimming cost V 3 bases and J 9 bases, with 9 bases left between them. Germline CDR1 reads SGHTA; CDR2 reads FQGNSA. The CDR3 coding sequence is TGTGCCAGCAGCTTGTCGGGTAGGCAGTACTTC. As protein: CASSLSGRQYF. The full variable domain, its missing parts supplied by reference TRBV7-2 and TRBJ2-7, is GAGVSQSPSNKVTEKGKDVELRCDPISGHTALYWYRQSLGQGLEFLIYFQGNSAPDKSGLPSDRFSAERTGGSVSTLTIQRTQQEDSAVYLCASSLSGRQYFGPGTRLTVT.

In this sample, this clonotype turned up a few times. The chain employs TRBV7-8 and TRBJ2-3, with TRBD1 as a possible D gene (5 bases). This CDR3 is 14 amino acids long. Germline CDR1 is SGHVS and CDR2 is FQNEAQ. V lost 5 bases and J lost 2, with 11 bases in between. This CDR3 is CASSNQGATDTQYF. The CDR3 DNA reads as TGTGCCAGCAGCAACCAAGGGGCCACAGATACGCAGTATTTT.

The V gene is TRBV18, the J gene TRBJ2-7; TRBD2 aligns across 7 bases. This CDR3 contains 16 residues. V was pared by 4 bases and J by 5 bases, with 14 bases of the junction left unmatched. In germline, CDR1 is KGHSH, CDR2 LQKENI. For the CDR3, the DNA is TGTGCCAGCTCACAAACCCTAGGACTAGGGTCGGACGAGCAGTACTTC. The encoded protein is CASSQTLGLGSDEQYF.

This clonotype was counted a few times. The rearrangement joins TRBV23-1 to TRBJ1-1; D gene ambiguous. TRBV23-1 falls under the ORF class, with uncertain function. V lost 8 bases and J 0 bases, leaving 13 bases between the germline ends. This CDR3 is built from 14 residues. CDR3: CASGPRSLNTEAFF. The CDR3 region has the DNA TGCGCCAGCGGCCCCCGGAGCCTGAACACTGAAGCTTTCTTT.

The chain is built from TRBV19 and TRBJ2-1; 9 bases match TRBD1. The CDR3 spans 16 residues. Germline loops: CDR1 LNHDA, CDR2 SQIVND (reference sequence). The V gene end was trimmed by 4 bases and the J gene end by 3 bases; junction bases not matched to a gene: 7. CDR3 in amino acids: CASSRGQGGLYNEQFF. CDR3 coding DNA: TGTGCCAGTAGTAGGGGACAGGGAGGCCTCTACAATGAGCAGTTCTTC.